The clone carrying this T cell receptor (beta chain) was seen repeatedly, ten times or more. What it recognizes is unknown. In the authors' workflow: Samples had a median of around 96,000 TCRs, ranging roughly 23,224 to 690,600. TCRdb recomputed calls from the RACE reads with MiXCR, one row per CDR3 protein. The authors' filters were not applied to this entry. The sample lists 96,000 or so distinct CDR3 sequences, 9.3% seen once, with approximately 2.2% in the top ten. This CDR3 is built from 13 residues. In germline, CDR1 is ENHRY, CDR2 SYGVKD. With 6 bases clipped from V and 6 bases from J, the junction kept 5 bases outside the gene matches. This entry belongs to a study of human T cells and chemical hapten exposure. The overall study: Chiefly women, the patients showed alopecia areata, totalis or universalis.

Study results and caveats: TCRs exceeding 1 in 1000 frequency stayed unchanged with DPC sensitization.

Time point given: patch test 2, 6 weeks after DPC sensitization. Treatment defined: therapeutic diphenylcyclopropenone sensitization with weekly scalp DPC. The chain has TRBV10-3 and TRBJ1-1; 9 bases align to TRBD1. This TCR was sampled from a woman between 40 and 55 years old with alopecia areata. Some clones in this sample may be carry-over from other donors' samples. The sample was whole blood, taken in connection with sensitization to the hapten diphenylcyclopropenone (DPC). The CDR3 bases are TGTGCCATCAGCGGGACAGGGTGGTCTGAAGCTTTCTTT. Protein: CAISGTGWSEAFF.